This T cell receptor (beta chain) originates from a study of T-cell memory formation after mild COVID-19. In the study overall: For the most part, TCR clusters were specific to one donor. Overall study findings and caveats: Prior to infection, memory already included some responding clones, suggesting cross-reactive memory joined. Later expanders leaned toward CD4+, whereas clones contracting from day 15 to 85 were balanced CD4/CD8.

This clonotype was picked up many times. Its antigen is not identified. Sample barcodes and UMIs were carried by the TCR alpha and TCR beta cDNA libraries that 5'RACE generated with constant-segment primers. TCRdb itself ran the 5' RACE reads through MiXCR, one entry per CDR3 protein. The sample has some 260,000 distinct CDR3 sequences; around 17% are singletons. Material for sequencing was PBMCs or a T cell subset sorted from them (not recorded which). This clonotype originated in a young man who had mild COVID-19 (a few samples of this study predate the infection). Cell type and time point are not known.

This CDR3 reads CASSVASGGPQHF. The CDR3 DNA sequence: TGTGCCAGCAGCGTAGCTTCCGGGGGGCCCCAGCATTTT. This chain joins TRBV9 and TRBJ1-5; D is possibly TRBD1 (5 bases). CDR3 length: 13 residues. Trimming left V 0 bases short and J 9 bases short, with 10 bases between. Germline assignment: CDR1 SGDLS and CDR2 YYNGEE.